The TCR beta chain under discussion was sequenced for a study of shared clonotypes between healthy human individuals. Here immunoSEQ multiplex PCR was the method, and the copy in TCRdb shows in-frame clones only, minus some. The repertoire holds millions of clones, with over 85% as singletons. The CDR3 sequence is 16 residues long. CDR1 is SGHDT, CDR2 YYEEEE, per germline. V lost 3 bases and J lost 4; bases outside the gene matches: 10. This sequence joins TRBV5-6 and TRBJ1-1, with 9 positions matching TRBD1. This receptor was taken from a man aged 18 to 30 in good health. Input material: naive CD4+ T cells sorted from blood. Subset in this sample: CD45RA+ positively selected. The CDR3 bases are TGTGCCAGCAGCTCGCCCGGACAGGGGAGGGCCACTGAAGCTTTCTTT. It specifies CASSSPGQGRATEAFF.